A single sample gave rise to the 23 T cell receptor beta chains below, sequenced in a study of blood T cell repertoires in COVID-19. Profiling relied on immunoSEQ multiplex PCR, and the TCRdb table lists in-frame clones only, not all of them. The sample shows 10,000 to 15,000 clones, about 78% of them seen only once. The sequenced sample consisted of peripheral blood. The source of these receptors is a human donor in a cohort sampled during active COVID-19.

This chain links TRBV5-6 with TRBJ2-5; D not resolved. Trimming cost V 4 bases and J 1 base, with 11 bases left between them. This CDR3 has 14 amino acids. In germline, CDR1 is SGHDT, CDR2 YYEEEE. CDR3 loop: CASSPERIQETQYF. The CDR3 DNA reads as TGTGCCAGCAGCCCGGAGAGGATCCAAGAGACCCAGTACTTC.

The rearrangement links TRBV5-5 to TRBJ1-2; TRBD1 matches at 8 bases. Germline loops: CDR1 SGHKS, CDR2 YYEKEE (reference sequence). Unmatched junction bases numbered 5, after V lost 1 base and J lost 0 bases. The CDR3 loop spans 16 amino acids. The CDR3 DNA follows: TGTGCCAGCAGCTTGTTCATGACAGGGGCTAACTATGGCTACACCTTC. Protein sequence: CASSLFMTGANYGYTF.

The J gene is TRBJ2-5, the V gene TRBV5-1, with 11 bases aligning to TRBD1. CDR3 length: 15 residues. V trimming: 4 bases; J trimming: 2 bases; junction bases outside the gene matches: 4. The germline V gene encodes CDR1 SGHRS and CDR2 YFSETQ. The CDR3 DNA reads as TGCGCCAGCAGCCTGGGGGACAGGGGGCAAGAGACCCAGTACTTC. It encodes CASSLGDRGQETQYF. Looking up the rest from reference TRBV5-1 and TRBJ2-5 gives the full variable domain: KAGVTQTPRYLIKTRGQQVTLSCSPISGHRSVSWYQQTPGQGLQFLFEYFSETQRNKGNFPGRFSGRQFSNSRSEMNVSTLELGDSALYLCASSLGDRGQETQYFGPGTRLLVL.

The chain couples TRBV18 to TRBJ2-7; a possible D gene is TRBD1 (5 bases). Trimming left V 1 base short and J 0 bases short, with 7 bases between. This CDR3 spans 14 amino acids. CDR1 is KGHSH, CDR2 LQKENI, per germline. CDR3 protein: CASSPQGSSYEQYF. CDR3 in DNA: TGTGCCAGCTCACCACAGGGGTCCTCCTACGAGCAGTACTTC.

CDR3 sequence reads: CAWSQVVEQYF. CDR3 bases: TGTGCCTGGAGTCAGGTTGTCGAGCAGTACTTC. The rearrangement uses TRBV30 and TRBJ2-7; the D is unclear. V lost 2 bases, J lost 6 bases, and 8 bases lay in between. The V gene's germline CDR1 is GTSNPN and CDR2 SVGIG (reference sequence). The CDR3 sequence is 11 residues long.

This sequence joins TRBV18 and TRBJ2-7; 9 nucleotides match TRBD2. The CDR3 loop spans 15 amino acids. The germline gives CDR1 KGHSH, CDR2 LQKENI. V trimming: 4 bases; J trimming: 4 bases; junction bases outside the gene matches: 8. The CDR3 DNA reads as TGTGCCAGCTCACGGGCGGGGGGGCCGTCATACGAGCAGTACTTC. Amino acids: CASSRAGGPSYEQYF. The full variable domain, with the rest looked up from reference TRBV18 and TRBJ2-7, is NAGVMQNPRHLVRRRGQEARLRCSPMKGHSHVYWYRQLPEEGLKFMVYLQKENIIDESGMPKERFSAEFPKEGPSILRIQQVVRGDSAAYFCASSRAGGPSYEQYFGPGTRLTVT.

This clone was detected a few times. The chain has TRBV2 and TRBJ1-2; 8 positions agree with TRBD1. This CDR3 comprises 13 residues. The J segment lost 8 bases and the V segment lost 6 bases, leaving 8 bases of the junction unmatched. Germline CDR1 reads SNHLY; CDR2 reads FYNNEI. CDR3 loop: CASRPGQGRGYTF. The CDR3 DNA reads as TGTGCCAGCAGACCCGGACAGGGTAGAGGCTACACCTTC.

The V gene is TRBV14, the J gene TRBJ2-5; possible D gene TRBD2, 6 bases. Trimming left V 2 bases short and J 5 bases short, with 12 bases between. In germline, CDR1 is SGHDN, CDR2 FVKESK. This CDR3 region has 14 residues. CDR3 region: CASSQNSGGETQYF. The CDR3 nucleotides are TGTGCCAGCAGCCAAAACTCTGGAGGGGAGACCCAGTACTTC.

V gene TRBV18 combines with J gene TRBJ2-7; 7 nucleotides agree with TRBD2. CDR1 KGHSH and CDR2 LQKENI come from the germline V gene. This CDR3 is 14 amino acids long. V dropped 4 bases and J dropped 2; count of bases not matched to a gene: 5. CDR3 sequence (DNA): TGTGCCAGCTCACGTCTAGCGGCTCCCTACGAGCAGTACTTC. This encodes CASSRLAAPYEQYF. Drawing the rest from reference TRBV18 and TRBJ2-7, the complete variable domain is NAGVMQNPRHLVRRRGQEARLRCSPMKGHSHVYWYRQLPEEGLKFMVYLQKENIIDESGMPKERFSAEFPKEGPSILRIQQVVRGDSAAYFCASSRLAAPYEQYFGPGTRLTVT.

The rearrangement links TRBV9 to TRBJ2-4, with 7 bases aligning to TRBD2. With V trimmed by 2 bases and J by 8 bases, 10 bases remained unmatched. CDR1 is SGDLS and CDR2 is YYNGEE in the germline V gene. The CDR3 is made up of 15 amino acids. The CDR3 loop is CASSVRPSRGDIQYF. For the CDR3, the DNA is TGTGCCAGCAGCGTCCGACCTAGCCGGGGGGACATTCAGTACTTC. Variable domain in full (rest from reference TRBV9 and TRBJ2-4): DSGVTQTPKHLITATGQRVTLRCSPRSGDLSVYWYQQSLDQGLQFLIQYYNGEERAKGNILERFSAQQFPDLHSELNLSSLELGDSALYFCASSVRPSRGDIQYFGAGTRLSVL.

V and J are TRBV18 and TRBJ2-7; D gene unclear. Germline V gene sequence: CDR1 KGHSH, CDR2 LQKENI. This CDR3 comprises 11 residues. Trimming took off 6 bases at V and 4 bases at J, with 7 bases between the two ends. CDR3 DNA sequence: TGTGCCAGCTCCTCTCAGTACGAGCAGTACTTC. It yields the protein CASSSQYEQYF. Combining the CDR3 with reference TRBV18 and TRBJ2-7 gives the whole variable domain NAGVMQNPRHLVRRRGQEARLRCSPMKGHSHVYWYRQLPEEGLKFMVYLQKENIIDESGMPKERFSAEFPKEGPSILRIQQVVRGDSAAYFCASSSQYEQYFGPGTRLTVT.

This clone is a singleton in its sample. The gene calls are TRBV2 and TRBJ2-5, with D hard to call. This CDR3 spans 11 amino acids. CDR1 SNHLY and CDR2 FYNNEI come from the germline V gene. Trimming left V 6 bases short and J 5 bases short, with 7 bases between. CDR3 coding DNA: TGTGCCAGCAGCTCCGGGGAGACCCAGTACTTC. Translating it yields CASSSGETQYF.

V is TRBV19 and J is TRBJ1-2; the D gene is possibly TRBD1 (6 bases). CDR1 and CDR2 from the germline V gene are LNHDA and SQIVND (reference sequence). The length of the CDR3 is 14 residues. Deletions cut 7 bases from V and 6 bases from J, with 18 bases between. The CDR3 bases are TGTGCCAGTACTAAAAGGGACAAGTCGAATGGCTACACCTTC. Its protein is CASTKRDKSNGYTF.

This clone is medium-sized in the sample. This chain links TRBV28 with TRBJ1-2; D might be TRBD1 (5 bases). The CDR3 is 13 amino acids. Per germline, CDR1 MDHEN and CDR2 SYDVKM. Trimming cost V 5 bases and J 7 bases, with 14 bases left between them. The CDR3 DNA follows: TGTGCCAGCAGTCGCCCAGGGAAAGGTGGCTACACCTTC. Translation: CASSRPGKGGYTF.

This chain links TRBV5-1 with TRBJ1-1; D is ambiguous. Trimming stripped 0 bases from V and 8 bases from J, with 11 bases between. The CDR3 totals 13 residues. Germline lookup yields CDR1 SGHRS and CDR2 YFSETQ. The CDR3 reads CASSLAAQHEAFF. CDR3 nucleotide sequence: TGCGCCAGCAGCTTGGCCGCACAGCACGAAGCTTTCTTT.

This sequence joins TRBV2 and TRBJ2-3; D ambiguous. The CDR3 has 11 amino acids. CDR1 and CDR2 from the germline V gene are SNHLY and FYNNEI. Trimming took 4 bases from V and 4 from J, leaving 3 bases between them. In nucleotides, the CDR3 is TGTGCCAGCAGTGTATCAGATACGCAGTATTTT. It is translated as CASSVSDTQYF.

V gene TRBV19 combines with J gene TRBJ2-3; TRBD2 matches 7 bases. Germline V CDR1 and CDR2: LNHDA, SQIVND (reference sequence). The CDR3 covers 14 residues. The trim removed 2 bases at V and 5 bases at J, leaving 4 bases unmatched. The CDR3 bases are TGTGCCAGTAGTATACGACTAGCAGTAGATACGCAGTATTTT. It specifies CASSIRLAVDTQYF.

V is TRBV10-1 and J is TRBJ1-1; 7 bases agree with TRBD1. This CDR3 has 13 residues. V gave up 9 bases and J gave up 0 bases; unmatched junction bases: 4. Germline loops: CDR1 WNHNN, CDR2 SYGVQD (reference sequence). The DNA for the CDR3 is TGCGCCAGTAAGACAGGGATGAACACTGAAGCTTTCTTT. Translating gives CASKTGMNTEAFF.

In this sample, this clone turned up a few times. V is TRBV19 and J is TRBJ2-7; 10 bases are shared with TRBD1. Germline V CDR1 and CDR2: LNHDA, SQIVND (reference sequence). Unmatched junction bases numbered 4, after V lost 3 bases and J lost 2 bases. The CDR3 runs to 15 residues. CDR3 sequence (DNA): TGTGCCAGTAGTATCGCCGGGACAGGGGCCTACGAGCAGTACTTC. Translated: CASSIAGTGAYEQYF.

This clone has only one observation. The chain employs TRBV2 and TRBJ2-7, with a tentative D call TRBD1 (6 bases). CDR3 length: 16 amino acids. V was trimmed by 0 bases and J by 0 bases, leaving 12 bases between them. Germline CDR1 is SNHLY and CDR2 is FYNNEI. The CDR3 nucleotides are TGTGCCAGCAGTGAAGCAGGTCGGGACAACTCCTACGAGCAGTACTTC. Translated, it gives CASSEAGRDNSYEQYF.

By its share, this clone is medium-sized (0.01 to 0.1%). The J gene is TRBJ1-3, the V gene TRBV6-5; D is perhaps TRBD1 (5 bases). Germline CDR1 is MNHEY and CDR2 is SVGAGI. The CDR3 extends over 15 amino acids. V shed 4 bases and J shed 0 bases, with 10 bases lying between them. The CDR3 sequence: CASSSLDSSGNTIYF. CDR3 nucleotide sequence: TGTGCCAGCAGTTCCTTAGACAGCTCTGGAAACACCATATATTTT.

The chain carries TRBV19 and TRBJ1-1; the D is unclear. Trimming pared 7 bases from V and 10 bases from J, leaving 25 bases between. Germline assignment: CDR1 LNHDA and CDR2 SQIVND (reference sequence). The CDR3 runs 15 residues. DNA for the CDR3: TGTGCCAGTACTCCCTCGGCCGACCTGGCGTCAGGAGCTTTCTTT. As protein: CASTPSADLASGAFF.

This chain connects TRBV5-1 to TRBJ2-7; D is ambiguous. CDR1 is SGHRS, CDR2 YFSETQ, per germline. The CDR3 spans 13 residues. Trimming cost V 4 bases and J 5 bases, with 13 bases left between them. This chain's CDR3 is CASSPGPIDEQYF. Written as DNA, the CDR3 is TGCGCCAGCAGCCCGGGTCCCATCGACGAGCAGTACTTC.